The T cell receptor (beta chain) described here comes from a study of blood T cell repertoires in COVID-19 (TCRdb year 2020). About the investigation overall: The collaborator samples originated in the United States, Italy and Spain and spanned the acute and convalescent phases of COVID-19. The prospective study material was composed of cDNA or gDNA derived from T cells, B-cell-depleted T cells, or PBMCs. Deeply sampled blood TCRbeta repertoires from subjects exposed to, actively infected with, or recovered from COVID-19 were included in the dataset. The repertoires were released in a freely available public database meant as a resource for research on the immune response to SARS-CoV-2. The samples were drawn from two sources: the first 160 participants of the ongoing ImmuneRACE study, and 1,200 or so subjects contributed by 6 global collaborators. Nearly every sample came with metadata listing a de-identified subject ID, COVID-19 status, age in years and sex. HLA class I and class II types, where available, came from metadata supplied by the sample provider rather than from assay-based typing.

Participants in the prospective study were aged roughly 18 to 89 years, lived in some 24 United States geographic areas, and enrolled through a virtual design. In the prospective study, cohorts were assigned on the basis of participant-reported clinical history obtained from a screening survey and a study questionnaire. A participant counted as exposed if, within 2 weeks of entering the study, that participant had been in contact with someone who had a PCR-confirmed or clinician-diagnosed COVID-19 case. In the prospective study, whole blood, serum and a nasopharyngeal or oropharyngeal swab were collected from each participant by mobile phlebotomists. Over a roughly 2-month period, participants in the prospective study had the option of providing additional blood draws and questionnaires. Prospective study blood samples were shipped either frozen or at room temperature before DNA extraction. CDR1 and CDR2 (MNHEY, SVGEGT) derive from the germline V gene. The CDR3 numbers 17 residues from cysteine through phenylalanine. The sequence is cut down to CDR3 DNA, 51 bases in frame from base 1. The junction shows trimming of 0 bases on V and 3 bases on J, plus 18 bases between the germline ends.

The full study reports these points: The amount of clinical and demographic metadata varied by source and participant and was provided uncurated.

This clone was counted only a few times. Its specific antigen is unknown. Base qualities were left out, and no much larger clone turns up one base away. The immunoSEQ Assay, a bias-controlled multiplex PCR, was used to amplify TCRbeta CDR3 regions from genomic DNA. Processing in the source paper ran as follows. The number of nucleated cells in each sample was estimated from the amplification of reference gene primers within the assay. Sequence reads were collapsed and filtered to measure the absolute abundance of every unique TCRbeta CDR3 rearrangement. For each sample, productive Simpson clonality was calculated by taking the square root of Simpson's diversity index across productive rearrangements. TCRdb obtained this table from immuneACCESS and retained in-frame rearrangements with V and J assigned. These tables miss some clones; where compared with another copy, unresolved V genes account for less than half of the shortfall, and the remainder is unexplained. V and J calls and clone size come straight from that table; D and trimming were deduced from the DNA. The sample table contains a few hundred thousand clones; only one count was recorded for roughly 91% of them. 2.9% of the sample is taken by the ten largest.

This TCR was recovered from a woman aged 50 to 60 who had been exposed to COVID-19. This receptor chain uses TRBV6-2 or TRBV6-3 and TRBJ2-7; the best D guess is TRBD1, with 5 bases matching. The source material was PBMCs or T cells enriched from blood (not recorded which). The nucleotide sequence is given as TGTGCCAGCAGTTACTCCCTGACCAGAGACAGAGACTACGAGCAGTACTTC. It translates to CASSYSLTRDRDYEQYF.